The 9 T cell receptor beta chains below were found in one sample sequenced in a study of blood T cell repertoires in COVID-19. The assay was immunoSEQ multiplex PCR, and TCRdb's table has in-frame clones only and misses some. The profile shows 120,000 or so clones, 65% to 90% of them singletons. Sequencing used peripheral blood. The receptor source for this set is a woman at least 80 years old with acute or convalescent COVID-19.

The chain couples TRBV28 to TRBJ1-1; no clear D gene. With 6 bases removed from V and 1 base from J, the gap between germline ends came to 12 bases. Germline V gene lookup returns CDR1 MDHEN and CDR2 SYDVKM. The CDR3 consists of 14 residues. CDR3 nucleotides: TGTGCCAGCAGCTTTACAGAAGCGAACACTGAAGCTTTCTTT. It encodes CASSFTEANTEAFF.

The chain joins TRBV5-6 to TRBJ1-5, with 10 bases aligning to TRBD1. CDR1 is SGHDT, CDR2 YYEEEE, per germline. J lost 5 bases, V lost 0 bases, and 2 bases had no gene match. The CDR3 has 15 residues. The CDR3 bases are TGTGCCAGCAGCTTGGAAGGACAGGGGGATCAGCCCCAGCATTTT. Translation gives CASSLEGQGDQPQHF. Using reference TRBV5-6 and TRBJ1-5 for the parts outside the CDR3, the full variable domain is DAGVTQSPTHLIKTRGQQVTLRCSPKSGHDTVSWYQQALGQGPQFIFQYYEEEERQRGNFPDRFSGHQFPNYSSELNVNALLLGDSALYLCASSLEGQGDQPQHFGDGTRLSIL.

The rearrangement links TRBV12-3 or TRBV12-4 to TRBJ1-2; a weak D match, TRBD1 (5 bases). V dropped 3 bases and J dropped 6 bases, with 11 bases sitting between them. The CDR3 has 13 residues. In DNA, the CDR3 is TGTGCCAGCAGTTTCTGGGGGGAAGATGGCTACACCTTC. It codes for CASSFWGEDGYTF.

This clone was counted a few times. The chain joins TRBV15 to TRBJ2-4; TRBD2 agrees at 11 bases. Germline V gene data show CDR1 as LNHNV and CDR2 as YYDKDF (reference sequence). The CDR3 is 17 amino acids. V lost 0 bases, J lost 7 bases, and 8 bases stayed unmatched. CDR3 in amino acids: CATSRDQLAGGRNIQYF. The CDR3 coding sequence is TGTGCCACCAGCAGAGATCAGCTAGCGGGGGGACGGAACATTCAGTACTTC.

The rearrangement joins TRBV7-2 to TRBJ1-1, with D possibly being TRBD1 (5 bases). CDR1 and CDR2 (germline): SGHTA, FQGNSA. CDR3 size: 13 residues. The ends were cut back, 3 bases at V and 6 bases at J, with 11 bases in the middle. The CDR3 DNA sequence: TGTGCCAGCAGCTTTAGATGGGGCGCTGAAGCTTTCTTT. This translates into CASSFRWGAEAFF.

The rearrangement uses TRBV19 and TRBJ1-1; 9 nucleotides align to TRBD1. This CDR3 spans 15 amino acids. V lost 6 bases, J lost 7 bases, and 12 bases stayed unmatched. The germline V gene has CDR1 LNHDA and CDR2 SQIVND (reference sequence). The DNA for the CDR3 is TGTGCCAGTAGCGGGTCTTACAGGGGGCAGGTTGAAGCTTTCTTT. It translates to CASSGSYRGQVEAFF.

The chain combines TRBV5-6 with TRBJ2-7, with D possibly TRBD1 on 6 matching bases. The CDR3 has 14 residues. The germline gives CDR1 SGHDT, CDR2 YYEEEE. V lost 5 bases to trimming and J lost 2 bases, with 14 bases between them. The CDR3 loop is CASREEGEPYEQYF. The CDR3 region has the DNA TGTGCCAGCAGGGAAGAGGGGGAACCCTACGAGCAGTACTTC.

The chain recombines TRBV19 with TRBJ1-1, with D maybe TRBD1 (6 bases). Trimming took off 0 bases at V and 5 bases at J, with 13 bases between the two ends. CDR3 length equals 15 residues. The germline V gene has CDR1 LNHDA and CDR2 SQIVND (reference sequence). The CDR3 is CASSIDAGVGTEAFF. CDR3 in DNA: TGTGCCAGTAGTATAGATGCAGGGGTGGGGACTGAAGCTTTCTTT. Full variable domain (outside the CDR3, taken from reference TRBV19 and TRBJ1-1): DGGITQSPKYLFRKEGQNVTLSCEQNLNHDAMYWYRQDPGQGLRLIYYSQIVNDFQKGDIAEGYSVSREKKESFPLTVTSAQKNPTAFYLCASSIDAGVGTEAFFGQGTRLTVV.

The chain joins TRBV12-3 or TRBV12-4 to TRBJ1-5; D unresolved. V lost 7 bases, J lost 5 bases, and 12 bases lay in between. The CDR3 sequence is 13 residues long. The CDR3 is CASMFTRDQPQHF. The CDR3 DNA reads as TGTGCCAGCATGTTCACTAGAGATCAGCCCCAGCATTTT.